One sample yielded the 20 T cell receptor beta chains listed below, sequenced in a study of blood T cell repertoires in COVID-19. The protocol was immunoSEQ multiplex PCR, while the TCRdb copy is restricted to in-frame clones and leaves out a portion. The sample carries 170,000 or so clones, more than 75% recorded once. Material: peripheral blood. The source of these receptors is a woman under 30 who had recovered from COVID-19.

The rearrangement uses TRBV7-3 and TRBJ2-1; TRBD2 agrees at 11 bases. Trimming took 1 base from V and 7 from J; bases not matched to a gene: 12. The CDR3 length is 18 residues. Germline-derived CDR1 and CDR2 are SGHTA and FQGTGA. The CDR3 loop reads CASSLRSPGSGRGNEQFF. DNA of the CDR3: TGTGCCAGCAGCTTAAGGTCCCCGGGTAGCGGGAGGGGTAATGAGCAGTTCTTC. Combining the CDR3 with reference TRBV7-3 and TRBJ2-1 gives the whole variable domain GAGVSQTPSNKVTEKGKYVELRCDPISGHTALYWYRQSLGQGPEFLIYFQGTGAADDSGLPNDRFFAVRPEGSVSTLKIQRTERGDSAVYLCASSLRSPGSGRGNEQFFGPGTRLTVL.

This chain uses TRBV18 with TRBJ1-4; TRBD1 matches at 9 bases. V lost 2 bases and J lost 8; bases outside the gene matches: 6. Germline lookup yields CDR1 KGHSH and CDR2 LQKENI. The CDR3 runs 15 residues. CDR3 protein: CASSPSVTGGEKLFF. Written as DNA, the CDR3 is TGTGCCAGCTCACCATCGGTCACAGGGGGCGAAAAACTGTTTTTT.

This clone was found once. CDR3 DNA: TGTGCCAGTAGTATCGAAAGGGGAGGTGAAAAACTGTTTTTT. This codes for CASSIERGGEKLFF. This chain links TRBV19 with TRBJ1-4, with a possible D match to TRBD1 (5 bases). Trimming left V 3 bases short and J 7 bases short, with 12 bases between. Germline CDR1 LNHDA, CDR2 SQIVND (reference sequence). The CDR3 extends over 14 amino acids. The full variable domain, rest sourced from reference TRBV19 and TRBJ1-4, is DGGITQSPKYLFRKEGQNVTLSCEQNLNHDAMYWYRQDPGQGLRLIYYSQIVNDFQKGDIAEGYSVSREKKESFPLTVTSAQKNPTAFYLCASSIERGGEKLFFGSGTQLSVL.

The V call is TRBV21-1, the J call TRBJ1-6. TRBV21-1 counts as a pseudogene. The CDR3 has 16 residues. CDR3 DNA: TGTGCCAGCAGCAAAGCGAACCGAGGAAATAATTCACCCCTCCACTTT. Protein product: CASSKANRGNNSPLHF.

V usage is TRBV24-1 and J usage is TRBJ2-3; 16 bases are a match to TRBD2. CDR1 and CDR2 (germline): KGHDR, SFDVKD. J lost 5 bases, V lost 2 bases, and 3 bases had no gene match. There are 17 residues in the CDR3. In DNA form, the CDR3 reads TGTGCCACCAGTGATTGGGGACTAGCGGGGGGGATAGATACGCAGTATTTT. Translating gives CATSDWGLAGGIDTQYF.

V and J are TRBV6-4 and TRBJ2-3; 10 nucleotides align to TRBD2. There are 15 residues in the CDR3. Trimming cost V 5 bases and J 0 bases; bases outside gene matches: 2. Looked up from germline, CDR1 is MRHNA and CDR2 is SNTAGT. CDR3 sequence (DNA): TGTGCCAGCAGTCGTAGCGGGGGGAGCACAGATACGCAGTATTTT. It translates to CASSRSGGSTDTQYF.

The V gene is TRBV5-4, the J gene TRBJ2-2; TRBD1 is a possible D gene (5 bases). CDR3 size: 13 residues. The V end lost 1 base, the J end lost 4 bases, and 5 bases lay between the germline ends. CDR1 is SGHNT and CDR2 is YYREEE in the germline V gene (reference sequence). In nucleotides, the CDR3 is TGTGCCAGCAGCTTGCAGGGCACCGGGGAGCTGTTTTTT. Amino acid sequence: CASSLQGTGELFF.

V gene TRBV21-1 combines with J gene TRBJ2-7; the D segment call TRBD1 is taken from the table without a DNA check. TRBV21-1 is flagged as a pseudogene. The CDR3 totals 15 residues. The CDR3 bases are TGTGCCAGCAGCCTACATAAAAGGACAGCCTACGAGCAGTACGTC. Translated: CASSLHKRTAYEQYV.

This clone was observed a single time. The V gene is TRBV23-1, the J gene TRBJ2-5, with a tentative D call TRBD1 (5 bases). TRBV23-1 is known as an ORF, though its function is uncertain. The CDR3 extends over 15 amino acids. Trimming stripped 3 bases from V and 7 bases from J, with 18 bases between. CDR3: CASSHGRAHELTQYF. DNA of the CDR3: TGCGCCAGCAGTCACGGCAGGGCCCATGAGTTGACCCAGTACTTC.

The chain joins TRBV11-2 to TRBJ2-3; no clear D gene. The CDR3 extends over 15 amino acids. Germline V gives CDR1 SGHAT, CDR2 FQNNGV. Deletions cut 3 bases from V and 0 bases from J, with 10 bases between. For the CDR3, the DNA is TGTGCCAGCAGCTTCTCTTCCTTTAGCACAGATACGCAGTATTTT. It is translated as CASSFSSFSTDTQYF.

The J gene is TRBJ1-4, the V gene TRBV11-2, with D hard to call. V was trimmed by 4 bases and J by 6 bases, leaving 6 bases between them. From germline, CDR1 is SGHAT and CDR2 FQNNGV. This CDR3 has 12 amino acids. In nucleotides, the CDR3 is TGTGCCAGCAGCTCGCGGGATGAAAAACTGTTTTTT. This sequence encodes CASSSRDEKLFF.

This rearrangement joins TRBV5-1 to TRBJ1-2; weak D call: TRBD1 (5 bases). Trimming removed 6 bases at V and 10 bases at J, with 25 bases between. In germline, CDR1 is SGHRS, CDR2 YFSETQ. This CDR3 is 15 amino acids long. CDR3 amino acids: CASTLQQGGRGPYTF. The DNA of the CDR3 is TGCGCCAGCACCCTACAGCAGGGCGGGAGAGGTCCCTACACCTTC. Using reference TRBV5-1 and TRBJ1-2 for the parts outside the CDR3, the full variable domain is KAGVTQTPRYLIKTRGQQVTLSCSPISGHRSVSWYQQTPGQGLQFLFEYFSETQRNKGNFPGRFSGRQFSNSRSEMNVSTLELGDSALYLCASTLQQGGRGPYTFGSGTRLTVV.

The rearrangement joins TRBV6-1 to TRBJ2-3; no clear D. V shed 3 bases and J shed 2 bases, with 6 bases lying between them. Germline V gene lookup returns CDR1 MNHNS and CDR2 SASEGT. This CDR3 is built from 13 residues. This CDR3 reads CASSDRSTDTQYF. The CDR3 DNA follows: TGTGCCAGCAGTGACAGATCCACAGATACGCAGTATTTT.

This chain links TRBV6-2 or TRBV6-3 with TRBJ2-7, with 8 bases identical to TRBD1. This CDR3 has 19 residues. V trimming: 5 bases; J trimming: 1 base; junction bases outside the gene matches: 19. Germline-derived CDR1 and CDR2 are MNHEY and SVGEGT. The CDR3 is CASSTIEWTGTGLSYEQYF. CDR3 nucleotide sequence: TGTGCCAGCAGTACGATCGAATGGACAGGGACCGGTCTTTCCTACGAGCAGTACTTC.

The chain has TRBV15 and TRBJ1-1; TRBD1 is a possible D gene (5 bases). In germline, CDR1 is LNHNV, CDR2 YYDKDF (reference sequence). V was cut by 5 bases and J by 5 bases, with 24 bases left in between. The CDR3 totals 17 residues. The CDR3 here is CATSQAGTGLKRTEAFF. The DNA of the CDR3 is TGTGCCACCAGCCAAGCGGGGACCGGTTTAAAGAGGACTGAAGCTTTCTTT.

V gene TRBV24-1 combines with J gene TRBJ2-1; 7 positions match TRBD1. The germline V gene has CDR1 KGHDR and CDR2 SFDVKD. J was trimmed by 0 bases and V by 0 bases; bases with no gene match: 7. This CDR3 has 18 amino acids. CDR3 in DNA: TGTGCCACCAGTGATTTGAAGAGGACAGGCCGCTCCTACAATGAGCAGTTCTTC. It yields the protein CATSDLKRTGRSYNEQFF.

This clone was recorded once. The V gene is TRBV4-3, the J gene TRBJ1-1; no clear D gene. Trimming shortened V by 4 bases and J by 4 bases, and 19 bases separated the two germline ends. CDR1 and CDR2 (germline): LGHNA, YSLEER. The CDR3 is 16 amino acids. This CDR3 is CASSLSPGLGSTEAFF. CDR3 in DNA: TGCGCCAGCAGCCTTTCCCCAGGTTTAGGGAGCACTGAAGCTTTCTTT.

This chain connects TRBV5-4 to TRBJ2-7; weak D call: TRBD2 (5 bases). Per the germline V gene, CDR1 is SGHNT and CDR2 is YYREEE (reference sequence). The CDR3 runs 13 residues. V lost 7 bases to trimming and J lost 0 bases, with 11 bases between them. The CDR3, as DNA: TGTGCCAGCCGCGGGCCGCCCTCCTACGAGCAGTACTTC. Its protein is CASRGPPSYEQYF.

The rearrangement links TRBV7-8 to TRBJ1-1; 9 nucleotides match TRBD1. This CDR3 region has 14 residues. V lost 1 base to trimming and J lost 3 bases; unmatched junction nucleotides: 0. Germline V lookup: CDR1 SGHVS, CDR2 FQNEAQ. CDR3 protein: CASSLGQGDTEAFF. The CDR3 bases are TGTGCCAGCAGCTTAGGACAGGGGGACACTGAAGCTTTCTTT.

The chain combines TRBV24-1 with TRBJ2-2, with 8 bases lining up with TRBD1. V shed 8 bases, J shed 5 bases, and the junction held 3 bases outside the gene matches. Per the germline V gene, CDR1 is KGHDR and CDR2 is SFDVKD. CDR3 length: 13 amino acids. This CDR3 reads CATTDRGTGELFF. CDR3 nucleotides: TGTGCCACCACCGACAGGGGTACCGGGGAGCTGTTTTTT.